The rows below give T cell receptor beta chains drawn from one sample of a study of T cells in Graves' hyperthyroidism and ophthalmopathy. TCRdb analysed the multiplex PCR reads with MiXCR anew, one entry per CDR3 protein. The profile shows more than 450,000 distinct CDR3 sequences, around 15% of them singletons. Sequenced sample: blood. These receptors were obtained from a middle-aged woman with Graves' hyperthyroidism. The CDR3 runs from the conserved cysteine through the conserved F or W. The D gene is left open where the match is weak. Clone size is not always given. Where it is, it says once, few, many or a class for expanded clones.

v_gene	d_gene	abundance	j_gene	CDR3nt	CDR3aa
TRBV29-1	TRBD1	few	TRBJ1-5	TGCAGCGTTACAGGGGGTCCGGATCAGCCCCAGCATTTT	CSVTGGPDQPQHF
TRBV7-9	TRBD1	many	TRBJ2-1	TGTGCCAGCAGCTTAGGCTTTGGGACAGACAATGAGCAGTTCTTC	CASSLGFGTDNEQFF
TRBV12-3/TRBV12-4	NA	NA	TRBJ1-2	TGTGCCAGCAGTTTGTGGATGAGCGGCTACACCTTC	CASSLWMSGYTF
TRBV7-9	TRBD1	NA	TRBJ1-3	TGTGCCAGCAGCTATACAGGGGTCGCCTACTCTGGAAACACCATATATTTT	CASSYTGVAYSGNTIYF
TRBV7-9	NA	NA	TRBJ1-2	TGTGCCAGCAGCCCTACTGGGGGGCGGTTAGGTGGCTACACCTTC	CASSPTGGRLGGYTF
TRBV20-1	NA	many	TRBJ2-1	TGCAGTGCCCGGCGGGATCGATCCTACAATGAGCAGTTCTTC	CSARRDRSYNEQFF
TRBV12-3/TRBV12-4	NA	many	TRBJ2-1	TGTGCCAGCAGTTTTTTGCTTGGTGGGGAGAATGAGCAGTTCTTC	CASSFLLGGENEQFF
TRBV5-4	TRBD1	NA	TRBJ2-5	TGTGCCAGCAGCCTGGGGGACAGGGGCGAAGAGACCCAGTACTTC	CASSLGDRGEETQYF
TRBV28	TRBD2	many	TRBJ2-2	TGTGCCAGCAGTTTATGGCGTAGCGGGAGAGCTCACGTCATCACCGGGGAGCTGTTTTTT	CASSLWRSGRAHVITGELFF
TRBV6-1	NA	many	TRBJ2-3	TGTGCCAGCGGCGTGGGAGATACGCAGTATTTT	CASGVGDTQYF
TRBV12-5	TRBD2	many	TRBJ2-7	TGTGCTAGTGGTTTGGTACTGGGCGGGAGGCCTCCCTCCTACGAGCAGTACTTC	CASGLVLGGRPPSYEQYF
TRBV29-1	NA	many	TRBJ2-5	TGCAGCGTTGAAAGGGGTGCCAATGGGGAGACCCAGTACTTC	CSVERGANGETQYF
TRBV2	TRBD1	few	TRBJ1-6	TGTGCCAGCAGTGCTCCGGACAGGGCCTTAGGTTCACCCCTCCACTTT	CASSAPDRALGSPLHF
TRBV28	TRBD2	many	TRBJ2-3	TGTGCCAGCAGGAGCGGGATAAGCACAGATACGCAGTATTTT	CASRSGISTDTQYF
TRBV20-1	NA	few	TRBJ2-7	TGCAGTGCTAGCCCCGGACTAACTTACGAGCAGTACTTC	CSASPGLTYEQYF
TRBV11-2	TRBD1	many	TRBJ2-1	TGTGCCAGCAGTAGACCTCGGGACAGCAACAATGAGCAGTTCTTC	CASSRPRDSNNEQFF
TRBV30	NA	many	TRBJ1-1	TGTGCCTGGGGGAAACTTGGAGGGGCGGGCACTGAAGCTTTCTTT	CAWGKLGGAGTEAFF
TRBV11-3	TRBD1	many	TRBJ2-7	TGTGCCAGCAGCGCCCCGGGACAGGGGTTGTACGAGCAGTACTTC	CASSAPGQGLYEQYF
TRBV6-1	NA	many	TRBJ2-5	TGTGCCAGCAGTGCTAATGACAAGAAAGAGACCCAGTACTTC	CASSANDKKETQYF
TRBV6-1	NA	many	TRBJ1-5	TGTGCCAGCAGTGACCAGGGACGGCAGCCCCAGCATTTT	CASSDQGRQPQHF
TRBV20-1	NA	many	TRBJ2-6	TGCAGTACGACAAGAGGTGGGGCCAACGTCCTGACTTTC	CSTTRGGANVLTF
TRBV11-2	NA	many	TRBJ2-2	TGTGCCAGCAGCCCCCGGACGCGGAACACCGGGGAGCTGTTTTTT	CASSPRTRNTGELFF
TRBV28	NA	many	TRBJ1-2	TGTGCCAGCAGGCCAGGGTCGGGGTATGGCTACACCTTC	CASRPGSGYGYTF
TRBV28	NA	NA	TRBJ1-1	TGTGCCAGCAGTTTAGGTCACCACACTGAAGCTTTCTTT	CASSLGHHTEAFF
TRBV7-3	NA	many	TRBJ2-1	TGTGCCAGCAGCGTAAGCTTCGCCCCCCCCAATGAGCAGTTCTTC	CASSVSFAPPNEQFF
TRBV20-1	TRBD1	few	TRBJ1-5	TGCAGTGCCAGGGACAGGGGATGGGATCAGCCCCAGCATTTT	CSARDRGWDQPQHF
TRBV4-1	TRBD2	few	TRBJ2-1	TGCGCCAGCAGCCAATGGGACTATAACAATGAGCAGTTCTTC	CASSQWDYNNEQFF
TRBV28	NA	many	TRBJ1-1	TGTGCCAGTGTCGAGACAATGAACACTGAAGCTTTCTTT	CASVETMNTEAFF
TRBV5-1	NA	many	TRBJ1-1	TGCGCCAGCAGCGAGGAAGGGGGTGCCACTGAAGCTTTCTTT	CASSEEGGATEAFF
TRBV29-1	NA	few	TRBJ2-3	TGCAGCGTCCCACTTGGGGCAGGGAAGACAGATACGCAGTATTTT	CSVPLGAGKTDTQYF
TRBV25-1	TRBD2	NA	TRBJ2-3	TGTGCCAGCAGTGGTGGGACTAGTTTCACAGATACGCAGTATTTT	CASSGGTSFTDTQYF
TRBV10-3	NA	few	TRBJ2-7	TGTGCCATCAGTGCGGGGGAAGGACTCCACCCCGGCTACGAGCAGTACTTC	CAISAGEGLHPGYEQYF
TRBV10-2	NA	few	TRBJ2-1	TGCGCCAGCAGTGATACGAAGCGACGCTACAATGAGCAGTTCTTC	CASSDTKRRYNEQFF
TRBV2	TRBD2	many	TRBJ2-1	TGTGCCAGCAGAGGACCGGGACTAGCGGGGAGCAATGAGCAGTTCTTC	CASRGPGLAGSNEQFF
TRBV20-1	NA	many	TRBJ1-1	TGCAGTGCTAGTATAGCGGGAATGAACACTGAAGCTTTCTTT	CSASIAGMNTEAFF
TRBV11-2	NA	many	TRBJ1-1	TGTGCCAGCAGCTCTCAGTCAGGGGACACTGAAGCTTTCTTT	CASSSQSGDTEAFF
TRBV3-1	NA	many	TRBJ2-2	TGTGCCAGCAGCCAAGATAGGAACAGGCGGAACACCGGGGAGCTGTTTTTT	CASSQDRNRRNTGELFF
TRBV20-1	TRBD1	NA	TRBJ1-5	TGCAGTGCTAGTAGATCGGGACAGGGGGCTTTTCAGCCCCAGCATTTT	CSASRSGQGAFQPQHF
TRBV11-2	TRBD1	many	TRBJ1-1	TGTGCCAGCAGCTCGGACAGGTTCACTGAAGCTTTCTTT	CASSSDRFTEAFF
TRBV30	NA	many	TRBJ2-5	TGTGCCTGGAGTGTATTCAGAAGGGAGACCCAGTACTTC	CAWSVFRRETQYF
TRBV7-9	TRBD2	many	TRBJ2-5	TGTGCCAGCAGCTTAGGGTCTTGGACTAGCGGATTGGAGACCCAGTACTTC	CASSLGSWTSGLETQYF
TRBV3-1	TRBD1	many	TRBJ1-6	TGTGCCAGCAGCCCGGGGACAGGGCCTCATTCACCCCTCCACTTT	CASSPGTGPHSPLHF
TRBV29-1	NA	many	TRBJ1-1	TGCAGCGCTGGGGCGGGGCAGCTAAACACTGAAGCTTTCTTT	CSAGAGQLNTEAFF
TRBV5-1	NA	many	TRBJ1-1	TGCGCCAGCAGCTTAGTAACTCTTTTTGGGGAGAACACTGAAGCTTTCTTT	CASSLVTLFGENTEAFF
TRBV12-3/TRBV12-4	NA	NA	TRBJ2-2	TGTGCCAGTAATACAGGGAGGGAAACCGGGGAGCTGTTTTTT	CASNTGRETGELFF
TRBV27	NA	NA	TRBJ1-5	TGTGCCAGCAGTCCCGGGAGGGCCCCCAATCAGCCCCAGCATTTT	CASSPGRAPNQPQHF
TRBV20-1	NA	few	TRBJ2-2	TGCAGTGCTAGAGCGGCTGACGGGGGCACCGGGGAGCTGTTTTTT	CSARAADGGTGELFF
TRBV18	TRBD1	NA	TRBJ2-7	TGTGCCAGCTCAGAAAGGGACAGCTCCTACGAGCAGTACTTC	CASSERDSSYEQYF
TRBV3-1	NA	few	TRBJ2-3	TGTGCCAGCAGCCAAACGGTCACAGATACGCAGTATTTT	CASSQTVTDTQYF